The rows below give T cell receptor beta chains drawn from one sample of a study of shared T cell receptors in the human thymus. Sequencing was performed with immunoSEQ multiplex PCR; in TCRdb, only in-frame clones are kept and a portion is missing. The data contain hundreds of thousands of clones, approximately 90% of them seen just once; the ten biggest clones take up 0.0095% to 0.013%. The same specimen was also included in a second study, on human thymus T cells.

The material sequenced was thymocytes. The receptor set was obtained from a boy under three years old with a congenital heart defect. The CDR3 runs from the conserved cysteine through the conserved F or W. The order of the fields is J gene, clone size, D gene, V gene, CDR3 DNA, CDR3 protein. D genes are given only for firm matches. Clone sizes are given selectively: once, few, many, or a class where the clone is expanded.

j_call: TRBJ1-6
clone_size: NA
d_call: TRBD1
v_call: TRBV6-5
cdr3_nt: TGTGCCAGCAGCAGGGGGGCTAATTCACCCCTCCACTTT
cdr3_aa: CASSRGANSPLHF

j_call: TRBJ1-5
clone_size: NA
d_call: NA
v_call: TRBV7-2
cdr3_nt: TGTGCCAGCAGCTTAGGTGAGCATCAGCCCCAGCATTTT
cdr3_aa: CASSLGEHQPQHF

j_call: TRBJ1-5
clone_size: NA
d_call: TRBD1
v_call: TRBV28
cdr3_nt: TGTGCCAGCAGTTCCCATACCCGTCCACAGGGGGGAAAGCCCCAGCATTTT
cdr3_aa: CASSSHTRPQGGKPQHF

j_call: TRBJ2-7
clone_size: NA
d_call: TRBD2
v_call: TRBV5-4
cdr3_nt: TGTGCCAGCAGCCAAACTAGCGGGAGTACCCACGAGCAGTACTTC
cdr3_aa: CASSQTSGSTHEQYF

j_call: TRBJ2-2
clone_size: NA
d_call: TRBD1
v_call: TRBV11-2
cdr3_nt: TGTGCCAGCAGCGCCGCGGGACAGGATGGGGACCCGAACACCGGGGAGCTGTTTTTT
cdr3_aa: CASSAAGQDGDPNTGELFF

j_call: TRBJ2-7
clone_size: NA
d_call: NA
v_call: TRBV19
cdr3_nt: TGTGCCAGTAGTATAGGTGGGGGCCGACCCTCCTACGAGCAGTACTTC
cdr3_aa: CASSIGGGRPSYEQYF

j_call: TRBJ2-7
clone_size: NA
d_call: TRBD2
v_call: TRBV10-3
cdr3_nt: TGTGCCATCAGTGCCCGACTAGCGGGGGACGTCAGCTCCGAGCAGTACTTC
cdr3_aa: CAISARLAGDVSSEQYF

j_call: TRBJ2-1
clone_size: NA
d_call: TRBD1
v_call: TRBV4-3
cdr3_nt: TGCGCCAGCAGCCAAGAGTGGACAGGGGAGGTTCATCCGTTCTTC
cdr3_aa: CASSQEWTGEVHPFF

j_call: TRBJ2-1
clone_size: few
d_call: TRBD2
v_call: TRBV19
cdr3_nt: TGTGCCAGTAGTATTCCACGCGGGAGTTTCTACAATGAGCAGTTCTTC
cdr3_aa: CASSIPRGSFYNEQFF

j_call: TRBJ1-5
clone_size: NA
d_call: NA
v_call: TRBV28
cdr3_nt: TGTGCCAGCAGCCCACGGGGGGGCGGTCAGCCCCAGCATTTT
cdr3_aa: CASSPRGGGQPQHF

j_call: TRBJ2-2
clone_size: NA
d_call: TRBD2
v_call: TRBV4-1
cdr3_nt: TGCGCCAGCAGCCAAGAACCCAGACTAGCGGGACCGACGAACACCGGGGAGCTGTTTTTT
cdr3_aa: CASSQEPRLAGPTNTGELFF

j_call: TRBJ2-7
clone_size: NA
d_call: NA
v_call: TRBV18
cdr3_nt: TGTGCCAGCACGTCGGGCCAGGGGCCAAGCGAGCAGTACTTC
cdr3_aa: CASTSGQGPSEQYF

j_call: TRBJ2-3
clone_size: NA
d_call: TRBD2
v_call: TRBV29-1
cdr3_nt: TGCAGCGTCCACGGGGGGCTAGCGGGAGGGCGGTACACAGATACGCAGTATTTT
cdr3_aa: CSVHGGLAGGRYTDTQYF

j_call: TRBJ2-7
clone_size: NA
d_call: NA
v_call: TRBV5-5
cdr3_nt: TGTGCCAGCAGGTCCCCACATCCCCCCTACGAGCAGTACTTC
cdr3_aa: CASRSPHPPYEQYF

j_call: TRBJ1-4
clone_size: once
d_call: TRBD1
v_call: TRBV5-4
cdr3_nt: TGTGCCAGCAGCTTGTCCGGGACAGGGGGCCATGAAAAACTGTTTTTT
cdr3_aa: CASSLSGTGGHEKLFF

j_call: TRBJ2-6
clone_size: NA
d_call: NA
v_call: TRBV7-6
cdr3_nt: TGTGCCAGCAGCCCCCGGAGGGCAGACTCTGGGGCCAACGTCCTGACTTTC
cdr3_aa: CASSPRRADSGANVLTF

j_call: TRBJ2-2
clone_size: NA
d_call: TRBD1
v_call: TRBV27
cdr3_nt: TGTGCCAGCGGATCGGACAGGTCTTTAAACACCGGGGAGCTGTTTTTT
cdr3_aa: CASGSDRSLNTGELFF

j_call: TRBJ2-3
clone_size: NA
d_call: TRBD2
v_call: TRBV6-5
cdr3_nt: TGTGCCAGGATAGCGGGGCGCACAGATACGCAGTATTTT
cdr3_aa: CARIAGRTDTQYF

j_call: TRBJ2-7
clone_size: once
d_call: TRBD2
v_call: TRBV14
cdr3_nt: TGTGCCAGCAGCCAGTCAGGGGAAGGCGGGAGGGACAGCTCCTACGAGCAGTACTTC
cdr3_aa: CASSQSGEGGRDSSYEQYF

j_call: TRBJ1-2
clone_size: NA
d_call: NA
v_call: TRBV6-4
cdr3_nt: TGTGCCAGCACAAATCAGGCCAGGGGCTATGGCTACACCTTC
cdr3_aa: CASTNQARGYGYTF

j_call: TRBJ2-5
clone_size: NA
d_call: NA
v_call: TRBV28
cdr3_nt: TGTGCCAGCAGTTTACCCAAATCAAAGCGGGAAGAGACCCAGTACTTC
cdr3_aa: CASSLPKSKREETQYF

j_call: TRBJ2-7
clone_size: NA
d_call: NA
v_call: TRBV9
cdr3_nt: TGTGCCAGCAGCGTAGCGCCACAGGGAGACGAGCAGTACTTC
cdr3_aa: CASSVAPQGDEQYF

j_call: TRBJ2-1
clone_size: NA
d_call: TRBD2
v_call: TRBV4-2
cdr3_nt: TGTGCCAGCAGCCAAGAGACCGGACTAGCGGGATTCAATGAGCAGTTCTTC
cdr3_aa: CASSQETGLAGFNEQFF

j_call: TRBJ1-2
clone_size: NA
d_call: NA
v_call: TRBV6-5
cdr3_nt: TGTGCCAGTTTGGAACCGGGGTCCTATGGCTACACCTTC
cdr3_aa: CASLEPGSYGYTF

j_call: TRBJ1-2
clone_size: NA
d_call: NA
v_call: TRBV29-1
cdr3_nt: TGCAGCGTTGAAGTTGAAGCCCCTAGCTATGGCTACACCTTC
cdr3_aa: CSVEVEAPSYGYTF

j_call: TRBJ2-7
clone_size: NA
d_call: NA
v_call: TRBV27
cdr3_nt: TGTGCCAGCAGCGTGTCCAAGCCCTACGAGCAGTACTTC
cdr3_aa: CASSVSKPYEQYF

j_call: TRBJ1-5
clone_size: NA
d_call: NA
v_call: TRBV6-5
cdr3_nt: TGTGCCAGCAGGGGAGCAGGGCCCCAGCATTTT
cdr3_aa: CASRGAGPQHF

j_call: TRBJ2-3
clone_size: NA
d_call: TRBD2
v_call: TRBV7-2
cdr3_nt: TGTGCCAGCAGCTTAGCGCCCCGAGCGGGAGCGGAGACAGATACGCAGTATTTT
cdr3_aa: CASSLAPRAGAETDTQYF

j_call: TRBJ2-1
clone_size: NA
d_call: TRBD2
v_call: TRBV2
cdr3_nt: TGTGCCAGCAGTGAAGATGGGTCTAGCGGGGCTCTCAATGAGCAGTTCTTC
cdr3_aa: CASSEDGSSGALNEQFF

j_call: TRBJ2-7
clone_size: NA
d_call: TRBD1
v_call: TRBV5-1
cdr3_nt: TGCGCCAGCAGCTTGGGGCCTCCCAGGGACAGGGTTAACGAGCAGTACTTC
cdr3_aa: CASSLGPPRDRVNEQYF

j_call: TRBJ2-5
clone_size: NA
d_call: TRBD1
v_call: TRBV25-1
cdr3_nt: TGTGCCAGCAGTGAAAGGGGGTCGTGCGCCAGGGGGGAGACCCAGTACTTC
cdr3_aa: CASSERGSCARGETQYF

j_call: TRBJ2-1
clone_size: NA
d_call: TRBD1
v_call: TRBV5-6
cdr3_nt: TGTGCCAGCAGCCGGACAGGGAACAATGAGCAGTTCTTC
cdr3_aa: CASSRTGNNEQFF

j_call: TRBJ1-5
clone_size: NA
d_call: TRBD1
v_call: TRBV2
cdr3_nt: TGTGCCAGCAGCGAGGGGACAGGGGGCCTCAATCAGCCCCAGCATTTT
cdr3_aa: CASSEGTGGLNQPQHF

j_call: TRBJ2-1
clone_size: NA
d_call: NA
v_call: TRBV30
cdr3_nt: TGTGCCTGGAGGCCAGGGGCGTACAATGAGCAGTTCTTC
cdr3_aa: CAWRPGAYNEQFF

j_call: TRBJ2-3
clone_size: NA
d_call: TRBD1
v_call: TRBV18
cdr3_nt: TGTGCCAGCTCACCAGTGCAGGGGGCTTTACCGTATTTT
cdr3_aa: CASSPVQGALPYF

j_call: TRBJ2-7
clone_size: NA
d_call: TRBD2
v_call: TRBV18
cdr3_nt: TGTGCCAGCTCACCATTCGGCAGCGGGAGCCCCCCGGGCTACGAGCAGTACTTC
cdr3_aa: CASSPFGSGSPPGYEQYF

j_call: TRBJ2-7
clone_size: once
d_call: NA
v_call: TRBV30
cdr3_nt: TGTGCCTGGAGCTCGCCGGGGGAAAACTCCTACGAGCAGTACTTC
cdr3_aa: CAWSSPGENSYEQYF

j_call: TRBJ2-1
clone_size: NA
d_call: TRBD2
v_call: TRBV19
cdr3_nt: TGTGCCAGTAGTCTACAGCGGGATTCCTACAATGAGCAGTTCTTC
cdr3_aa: CASSLQRDSYNEQFF

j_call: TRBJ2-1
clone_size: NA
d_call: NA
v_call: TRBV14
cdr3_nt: TGTGCCAGCAGCCAAGATCAGGGGAGCGGTGTCTACAATGAGCAGTTCTTC
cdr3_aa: CASSQDQGSGVYNEQFF

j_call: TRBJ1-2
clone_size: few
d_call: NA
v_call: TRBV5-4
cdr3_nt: TGTGCCAGCAGCTTGTCTTCGTCAGTGAACTATGGCTACACCTTC
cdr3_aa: CASSLSSSVNYGYTF

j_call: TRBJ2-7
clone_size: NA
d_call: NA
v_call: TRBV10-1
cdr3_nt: TGCGCCAGCAGTCCCGAGCCCCCATGGGGGCATCCCTACGAGCAGTACTTC
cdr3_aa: CASSPEPPWGHPYEQYF